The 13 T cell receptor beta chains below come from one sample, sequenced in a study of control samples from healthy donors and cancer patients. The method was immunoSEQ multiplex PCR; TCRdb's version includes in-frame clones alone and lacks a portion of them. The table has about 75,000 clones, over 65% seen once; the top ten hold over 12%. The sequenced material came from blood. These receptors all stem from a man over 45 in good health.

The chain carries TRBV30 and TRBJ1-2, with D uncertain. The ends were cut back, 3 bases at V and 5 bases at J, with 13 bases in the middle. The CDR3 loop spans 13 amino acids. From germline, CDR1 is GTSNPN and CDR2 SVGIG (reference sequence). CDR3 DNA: TGTGCCTGGAGCCTCGAGCGCAGATATGGCTACACCTTC. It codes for CAWSLERRYGYTF. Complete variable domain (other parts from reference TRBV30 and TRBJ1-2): SQTIHQWPATLVQPVGSPLSLECTVEGTSNPNLYWYRQAAGRGLQLLFYSVGIGQISSEVPQNLSASRPQDRQFILSSKKLLLSDSGFYLCAWSLERRYGYTFGSGTRLTVV.

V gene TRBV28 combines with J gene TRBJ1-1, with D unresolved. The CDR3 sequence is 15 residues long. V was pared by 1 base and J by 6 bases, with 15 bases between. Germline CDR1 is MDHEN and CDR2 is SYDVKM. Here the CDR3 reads CASSLLSGRAPEAFF. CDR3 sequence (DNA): TGTGCCAGCAGTTTATTATCGGGGAGGGCGCCTGAAGCTTTCTTT. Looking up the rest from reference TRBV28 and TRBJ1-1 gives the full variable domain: DVKVTQSSRYLVKRTGEKVFLECVQDMDHENMFWYRQDPGLGLRLIYFSYDVKMKEKGDIPEGYSVSREKKERFSLILESASTNQTSMYLCASSLLSGRAPEAFFGQGTRLTVV.

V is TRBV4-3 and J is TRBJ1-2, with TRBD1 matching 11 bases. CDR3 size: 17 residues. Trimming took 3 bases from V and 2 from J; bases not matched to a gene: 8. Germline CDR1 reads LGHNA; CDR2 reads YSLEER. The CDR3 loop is CASSQGLGTGGNYGYTF. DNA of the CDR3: TGCGCCAGCAGCCAGGGGTTAGGGACAGGGGGAAACTATGGCTACACCTTC.

CDR3 in DNA: TGTGCCAGCAGCCCAACAGGAACCGGGGAGCTGTTTTTT. Amino acids: CASSPTGTGELFF. V usage is TRBV7-9 and J usage is TRBJ2-2; weak D call: TRBD1 (5 bases). CDR1 is SEHNR and CDR2 is FQNEAQ in the germline V gene (reference sequence). CDR3 length: 13 residues. Deletions cut 5 bases from V and 5 bases from J, with 9 bases between. The full variable domain, its missing parts supplied by reference TRBV7-9 and TRBJ2-2, is DTGVSQNPRHKITKRGQNVTFRCDPISEHNRLYWYRQTLGQGPEFLTYFQNEAQLEKSRLLSDRFSAERPKGSFSTLEIQRTEQGDSAMYLCASSPTGTGELFFGEGSRLTVL.

CDR3 sequence reads: CASSPRQGGDTEAFF. DNA of the CDR3: TGTGCCAGCAGCCCGCGACAGGGCGGGGACACTGAAGCTTTCTTT. The J gene is TRBJ1-1, the V gene TRBV14, with 7 bases matching TRBD1. The V gene end was trimmed by 4 bases and the J gene end by 3 bases; junction bases not matched to a gene: 8. The CDR3 consists of 15 residues. Germline loops: CDR1 SGHDN, CDR2 FVKESK.

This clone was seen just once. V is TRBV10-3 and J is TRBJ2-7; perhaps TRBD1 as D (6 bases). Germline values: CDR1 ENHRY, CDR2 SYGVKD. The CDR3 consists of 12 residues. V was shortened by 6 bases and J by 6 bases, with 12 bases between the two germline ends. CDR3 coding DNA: TGTGCCATCAGGGGGGCTGGGAGCGAGCAGTACTTC. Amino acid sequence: CAIRGAGSEQYF.

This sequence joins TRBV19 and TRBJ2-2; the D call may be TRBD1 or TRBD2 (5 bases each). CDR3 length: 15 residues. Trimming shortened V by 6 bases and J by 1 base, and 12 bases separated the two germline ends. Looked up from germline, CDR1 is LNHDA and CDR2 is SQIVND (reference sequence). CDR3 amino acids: CASRVPGGNTGELFF. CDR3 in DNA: TGTGCCAGTAGAGTACCTGGGGGGAACACCGGGGAGCTGTTTTTT.

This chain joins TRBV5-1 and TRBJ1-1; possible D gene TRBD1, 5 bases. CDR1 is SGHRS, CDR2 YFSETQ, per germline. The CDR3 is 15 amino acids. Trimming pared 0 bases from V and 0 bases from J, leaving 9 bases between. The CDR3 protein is CASSLDPGVNTEAFF. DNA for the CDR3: TGCGCCAGCAGCTTGGATCCGGGGGTGAACACTGAAGCTTTCTTT.

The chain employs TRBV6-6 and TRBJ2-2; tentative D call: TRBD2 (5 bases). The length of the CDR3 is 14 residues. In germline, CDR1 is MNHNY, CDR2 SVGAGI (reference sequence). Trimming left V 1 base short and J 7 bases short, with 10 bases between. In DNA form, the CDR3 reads TGTGCCAGCAGTTACTTCGGGGTCGGCGGGGAGCTGTTTTTT. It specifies CASSYFGVGGELFF.

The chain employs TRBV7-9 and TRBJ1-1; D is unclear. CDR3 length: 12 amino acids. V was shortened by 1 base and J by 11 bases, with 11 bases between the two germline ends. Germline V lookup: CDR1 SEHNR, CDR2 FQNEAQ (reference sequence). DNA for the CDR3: TGTGCCAGCAGCTTAGTTCCGGGCAGGGCTTTCTTT. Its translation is CASSLVPGRAFF.

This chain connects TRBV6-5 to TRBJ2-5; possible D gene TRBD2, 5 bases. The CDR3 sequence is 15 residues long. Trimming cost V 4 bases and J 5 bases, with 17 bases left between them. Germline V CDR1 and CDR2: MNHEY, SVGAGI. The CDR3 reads CASSSLGLAEETQYF. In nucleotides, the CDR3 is TGTGCCAGCAGTTCCCTAGGACTGGCTGAGGAGACCCAGTACTTC.

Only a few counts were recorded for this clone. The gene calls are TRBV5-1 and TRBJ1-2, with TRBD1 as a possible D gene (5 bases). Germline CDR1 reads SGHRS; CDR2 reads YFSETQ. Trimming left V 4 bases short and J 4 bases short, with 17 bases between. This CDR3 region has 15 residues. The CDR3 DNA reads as TGCGCCAGCAGCCCGGAGGGACCTATGATCTATGGCTACACCTTC. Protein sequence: CASSPEGPMIYGYTF.

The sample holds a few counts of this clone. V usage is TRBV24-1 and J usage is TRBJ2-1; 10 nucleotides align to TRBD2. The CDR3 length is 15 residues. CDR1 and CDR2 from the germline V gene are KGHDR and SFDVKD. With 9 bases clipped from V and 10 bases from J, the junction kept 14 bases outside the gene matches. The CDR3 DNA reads TGTGCCACCTCGTCAAGCGGGAGGGCATCGAAAGAGCAGTTCTTC. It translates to CATSSSGRASKEQFF.